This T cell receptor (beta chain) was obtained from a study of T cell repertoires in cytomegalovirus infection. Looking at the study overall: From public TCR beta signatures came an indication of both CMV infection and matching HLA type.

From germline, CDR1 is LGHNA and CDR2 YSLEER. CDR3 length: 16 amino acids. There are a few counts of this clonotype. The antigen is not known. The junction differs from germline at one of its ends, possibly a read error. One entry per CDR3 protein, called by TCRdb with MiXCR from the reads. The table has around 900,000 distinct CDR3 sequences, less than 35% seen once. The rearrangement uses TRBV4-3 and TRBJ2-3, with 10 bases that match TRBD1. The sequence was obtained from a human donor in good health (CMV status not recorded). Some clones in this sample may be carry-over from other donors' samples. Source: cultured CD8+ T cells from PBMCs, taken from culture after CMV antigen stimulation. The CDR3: CASSQGTGVGGDTQYF. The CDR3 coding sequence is TGCGCCAGCAGTCAAGGGACAGGGGTAGGGGGAGATACGCAGTATTTT.